This T cell receptor beta chain is from a study of cytomegalovirus exposure and HLA in healthy donors. Study at large: The 600 to 800 first-cohort repertoires shared a platform with the 130 or so validation repertoires, as reported in a later analysis.

Assay: immunoSEQ multiplex PCR; the TCRdb copy retains only in-frame clones and omits some. The sample has under 200,000 clones; more than 80% are singletons. In the case of this clone: Its specificity is unknown.

Overall study results and limits: According to a subsequent analysis, TCR clusters identified in the first cohort showed a tendency to co-occur across the 100 to 150 validation repertoires.

V lost 4 bases, J lost 7 bases, and 2 bases stayed unmatched. The CDR3 is 13 amino acids. Germline values: CDR1 KGHSH, CDR2 LQKENI. Sequenced input: PBMCs. The receptor's source is a woman under 30 in good health and CMV-seropositive. This chain joins TRBV18 and TRBJ1-5; 9 bases line up with TRBD1. CDR3 DNA: TGTGCCAGCTCACGGACAGGGGCCCAGCCCCAGCATTTT. Protein product: CASSRTGAQPQHF.